The T cell receptor (beta chain) under discussion was sequenced for a study of blood T cell repertoires in COVID-19. Assay used: immunoSEQ multiplex PCR; TCRdb lists only in-frame clones, some missing. Among under 300,000 clones listed, roughly 80% were seen once. V was trimmed by 4 bases and J by 3 bases, leaving 19 bases between them. The CDR3 runs to 17 residues. CDR1 is SGHVS, CDR2 FQNEAQ, per germline. The sample comprised peripheral blood. This TCR was sampled from a young woman with acute or convalescent COVID-19. The rearrangement uses TRBV7-8 and TRBJ2-4; possibly TRBD1 for D (5 bases). Here the CDR3 reads CASSSTSGDRVKNIQYF. CDR3 DNA: TGTGCCAGCAGCTCAACGTCCGGCGACAGAGTCAAAAACATTCAGTACTTC.